The text below deals with one T cell receptor (beta chain). Its antigen is not identified. The germline V gene encodes CDR1 KGHSH and CDR2 LQKENI. The V and J ends lost 3 bases and 3 bases, in that order; junction bases with no gene match: 7. The CDR3 runs 16 residues. What was sequenced were expressed TCRB transcripts, since all of the isolated RNA had been reverse transcribed. TCRdb keeps only in-frame clones here, not all; method: immunoSEQ multiplex PCR. The sample consists of about 190,000 clones, approximately 7.9% of them appearing once. The data were taken from a study of beta chain features in type 1 diabetes. General study points: Moderate yet significant TCRB CDR3 shortening was seen in Type 1 diabetes patients in all four CD4+ subsets. A greater similarity of naive, central memory and Treg TCRB repertoires was seen among patients than among healthy donors.

Sequencing input: central memory CD4+ T cells from blood. The clonotype comes from a man aged 18 to 30 with type 1 diabetes. V gene TRBV18 combines with J gene TRBJ2-7; 11 positions agree with TRBD1. The CDR3 loop reads CASSPGPGQGDYEQYF. The CDR3 coding sequence is TGTGCCAGCTCACCTGGGCCGGGACAGGGGGACTACGAGCAGTACTTC.